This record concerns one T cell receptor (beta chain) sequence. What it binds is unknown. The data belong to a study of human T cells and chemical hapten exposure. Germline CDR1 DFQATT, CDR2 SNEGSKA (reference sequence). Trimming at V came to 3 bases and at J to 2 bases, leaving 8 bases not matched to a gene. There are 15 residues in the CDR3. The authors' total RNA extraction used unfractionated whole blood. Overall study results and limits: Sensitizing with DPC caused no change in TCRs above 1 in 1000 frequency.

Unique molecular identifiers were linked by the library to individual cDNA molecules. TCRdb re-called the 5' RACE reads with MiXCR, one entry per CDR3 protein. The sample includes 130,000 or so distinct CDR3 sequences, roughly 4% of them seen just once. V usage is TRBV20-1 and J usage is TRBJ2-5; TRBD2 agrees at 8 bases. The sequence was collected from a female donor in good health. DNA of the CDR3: TGCAGTGCTAGGGAGACAGCGGGGGCGCAAGAGACCCAGTACTTC. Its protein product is CSARETAGAQETQYF.